This T cell receptor beta chain was documented in a study of T cells in Graves' hyperthyroidism and ophthalmopathy (dated by TCRdb to about 2019). For context, the study as a whole: Peripheral blood samples were taken at initial diagnosis, before any treatment was given. Prospective prediction of ophthalmopathy was tested in an independent validation cohort of 18 to 20 hyperthyroidism patients and 17 patients who later progressed to ophthalmopathy. For training and testing, the 95 to 100 patients in the discovery cohort were randomly divided in a 7:3 ratio. According to the paper, TCR Vbeta CDR3 sequencing was carried out on about 140 peripheral blood samples, which came from 40 to 45 ophthalmopathy, around 75 hyperthyroidism and approximately 17 progressor patients. TCR V-J signatures able to tell the groups apart were searched for in a discovery cohort of approximately 95 patients, of whom roughly 42 had Graves' ophthalmopathy and around 58 had stable Graves' hyperthyroidism. Following sampling, methimazole starting at 30 mg daily was given to hyperthyroidism patients, and high-dose intravenous methylprednisolone was given to ophthalmopathy patients. In more than 5 Graves' hyperthyroidism patients, the study also compared T-cell repertoires from thyroid tissue with T-cell repertoires from blood.

Stable Graves' hyperthyroidism was defined as the absence of progression to ophthalmopathy over 18 months of follow-up. Hyperthyroidism patients were newly diagnosed, with disease duration under 2 months, and aged 18 to 65 years. Exclusion was applied to patients with uncontrolled infections, other autoimmune diseases, pregnancy or lactation. Diagnoses were established on the basis of clinical symptoms, serum thyroxine and TRAb, thyroid ultrasound, and orbital computed tomography. PBMCs were isolated from around 10 ml of fresh peripheral blood by Ficoll-Paque density gradient centrifugation. Total RNA was extracted using Trizol reagent, and RNA quality was assessed on an Agilent 2100 Bioanalyzer. The TCR beta CDR3 regions were amplified from RNA transcripts. A first-round RT-PCR of the TCR CDR3 used the HTBI primer set with the Qiagen OneStep RT-PCR kit. Libraries were constructed in a second round of multiplex PCR, after which size selection and purification were carried out. Paired-end sequencing of the libraries was performed with 100 bp reads on an Illumina HiSeq2000. As for the authors' bioinformatics: Raw data were processed with SOAPnuke, discarding reads with adapters, uncalled bases, mean Phred below 15, or no exact constant-primer or identifier match. COPE v1.2.5 was used to merge the high-quality paired reads, and each unique nucleotide sequence was defined as a clonotype. MiTCR v1.1 was used to align the clonotypes against IMGT TRBV, TRBD and TRBJ reference segments. Only V-J combinations with frequency above 0.0001, covering 99% to 99.2% of repertoires, were analysed. A TCS score was defined as the ratio between F50 (clonal expansion) and ExV (chaos), using BLOSUM62-based TCRdist between CDR3 peptides within each V-J. Welch's t-statistics and random forest reduced roughly 500 V-J features to 10 to 15, which were used in a naive Bayes classifier (R e1071). TCRdb ran its own pipeline on the public reads, namely fastp trimming at Q25 and MiXCR clone calling, and kept in-frame beta chains. All rows with the same CDR3 protein become a single entry with the most common DNA and genes. What appears here as the V and J calls and clone size reflects TCRdb's work, not the paper's. The sample table contains roughly 700,000 distinct CDR3 sequences; only one count was recorded for roughly 15% of them. Around 9.6% of the sample is taken by the ten largest.

Its CDR3 holds 14 amino acids, cysteine through phenylalanine. Just CDR3 DNA is preserved here, 42 bases in frame from base 1. V loses 4 bases at its end and J loses 4 bases; junction bases beyond the gene matches: 5. The germline V gene sets CDR1 to SGHTA and CDR2 to FQGNSA. This clonotype was detected many times. This receptor's antigen is unknown. There are no base qualities to consult, and no much larger clone falls within one base. Paper-wide results and their limitations: No statistical method was used to set the sample size in advance, and investigators knew the group allocation. In validation, the model predicted progression to ophthalmopathy a median of 6.5 months before onset, with 65% to 71% sensitivity and roughly 79% specificity. A 13 V-J signature model separated ophthalmopathy from stable hyperthyroidism, with over 85% sensitivity and roughly 81% specificity in cross-validation and 80%/75% in testing. Most expanded thyroid clonotypes (frequency above 0.001) were also found in blood, which suggests that blood repertoires may mirror thyroid immune responses.

The sequence was obtained from a woman aged 18 to 35 with Graves' hyperthyroidism. The sample comprised blood. The chain is assembled from TRBV7-2 and TRBJ2-5; the junction holds 8 bases that match TRBD1. The DNA reads as follows: TGTGCCAGCAGCTCAGACAGGGGAGGAGAGACCCAGTACTTC. This gives the protein CASSSDRGGETQYF.